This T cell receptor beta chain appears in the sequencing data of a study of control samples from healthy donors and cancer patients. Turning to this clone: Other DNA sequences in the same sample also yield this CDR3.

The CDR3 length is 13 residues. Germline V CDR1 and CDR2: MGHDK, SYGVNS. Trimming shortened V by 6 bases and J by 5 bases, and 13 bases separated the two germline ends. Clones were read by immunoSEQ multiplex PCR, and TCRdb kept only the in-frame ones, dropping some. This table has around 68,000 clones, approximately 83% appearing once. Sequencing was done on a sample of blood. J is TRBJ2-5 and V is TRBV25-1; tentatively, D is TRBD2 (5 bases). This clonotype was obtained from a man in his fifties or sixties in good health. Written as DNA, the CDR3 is TGTGCCAGCAGCCGAAGATCGGGGGAGACCCAGTACTTC. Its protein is CASSRRSGETQYF. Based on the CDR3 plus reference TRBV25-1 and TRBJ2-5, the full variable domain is EADIYQTPRYLVIGTGKKITLECSQTMGHDKMYWYQQDPGMELHLIHYSYGVNSTEKGDLSSESTVSRIRTEHFPLTLESARPSHTSQYLCASSRRSGETQYFGPGTRLLVL.